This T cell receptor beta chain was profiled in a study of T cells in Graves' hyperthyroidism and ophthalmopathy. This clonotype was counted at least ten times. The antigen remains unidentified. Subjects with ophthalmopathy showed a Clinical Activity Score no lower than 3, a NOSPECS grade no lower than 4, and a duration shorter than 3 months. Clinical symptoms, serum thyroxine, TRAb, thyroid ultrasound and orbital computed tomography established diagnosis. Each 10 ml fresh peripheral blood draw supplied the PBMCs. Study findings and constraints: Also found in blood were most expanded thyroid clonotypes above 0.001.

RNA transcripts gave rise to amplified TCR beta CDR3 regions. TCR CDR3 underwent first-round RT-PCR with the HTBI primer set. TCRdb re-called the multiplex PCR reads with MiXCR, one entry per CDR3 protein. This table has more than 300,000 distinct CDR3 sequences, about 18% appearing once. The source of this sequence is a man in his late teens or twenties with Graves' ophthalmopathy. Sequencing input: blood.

The CDR3 is CASSFGAGLFNEQFF. In DNA, the CDR3 is TGTGCCAGCAGCTTCGGAGCGGGGTTGTTCAATGAGCAGTTCTTC. The gene calls are TRBV7-2 and TRBJ2-1, with 7 bases lining up with TRBD2. CDR3 length: 15 amino acids. With V trimmed by 3 bases and J by 6 bases, 8 bases remained unmatched. In germline, CDR1 is SGHTA, CDR2 FQGNSA.